This TCR beta chain was observed in a study of blood T cell repertoires in COVID-19. Overall study: Acute-phase and convalescent COVID-19 samples originated in the United States, Italy and Spain. Sources were T cells, B-cell-depleted T cells, or PBMCs; the material itself was cDNA or gDNA.

This CDR3 contains 15 residues. Germline V gene lookup returns CDR1 SNHLY and CDR2 FYNNEI. J was trimmed by 1 base and V by 7 bases; bases with no gene match: 7. Original processing methods: Nucleated cell number was recorded as an estimate derived from reference gene primer amplification. TCRdb's copy holds only in-frame clones and misses some; the assay was immunoSEQ multiplex PCR. V and J calls and clone size come straight from that table; D and trimming were deduced from the DNA. This table has about 98,000 clones, almost 85% appearing once. The chain combines TRBV2 with TRBJ1-2; TRBD1 matches 9 bases. The sequence came from a man between 35 and 55 years old with active or convalescent COVID-19. The specimen sequenced was peripheral blood. This CDR3 reads CASTGQGTYNYGYTF. CDR3 nucleotides: TGTGCCAGCACCGGACAGGGGACTTATAACTATGGCTACACCTTC.